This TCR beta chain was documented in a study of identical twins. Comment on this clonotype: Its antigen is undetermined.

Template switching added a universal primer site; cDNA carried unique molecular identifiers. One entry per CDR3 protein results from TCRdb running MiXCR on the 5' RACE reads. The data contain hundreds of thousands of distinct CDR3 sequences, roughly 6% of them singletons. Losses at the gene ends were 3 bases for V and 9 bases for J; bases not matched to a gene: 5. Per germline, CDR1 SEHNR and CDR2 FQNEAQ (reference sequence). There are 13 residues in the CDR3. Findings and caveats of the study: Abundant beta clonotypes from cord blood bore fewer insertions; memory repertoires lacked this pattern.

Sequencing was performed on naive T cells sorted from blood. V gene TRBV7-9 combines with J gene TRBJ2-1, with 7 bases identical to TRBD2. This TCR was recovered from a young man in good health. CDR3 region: CASSLAGAVEQFF. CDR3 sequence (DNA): TGTGCCAGCAGCTTGGCGGGAGCGGTTGAGCAGTTCTTC.